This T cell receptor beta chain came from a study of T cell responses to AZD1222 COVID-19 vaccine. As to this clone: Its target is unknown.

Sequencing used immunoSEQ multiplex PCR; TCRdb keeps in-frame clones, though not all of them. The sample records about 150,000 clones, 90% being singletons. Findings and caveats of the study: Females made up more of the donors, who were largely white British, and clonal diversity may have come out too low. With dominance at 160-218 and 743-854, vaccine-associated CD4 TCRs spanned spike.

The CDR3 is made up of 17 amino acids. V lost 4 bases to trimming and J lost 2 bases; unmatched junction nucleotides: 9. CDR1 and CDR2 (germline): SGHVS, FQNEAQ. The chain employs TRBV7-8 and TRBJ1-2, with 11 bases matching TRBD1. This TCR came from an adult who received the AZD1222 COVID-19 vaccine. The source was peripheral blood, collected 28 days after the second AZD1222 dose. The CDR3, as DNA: TGTGCCAGCAGCTCGTATCAAGGACAGGGGGCGAACTATGGCTACACCTTC. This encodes CASSSYQGQGANYGYTF.